This TCR beta chain is drawn from a study of shared clonotypes between healthy human individuals. Germline CDR1 and CDR2: SGHAT and FQDESV (reference sequence). There are 12 residues in the CDR3. V lost 5 bases and J lost 6, with 9 bases in between. Generated by immunoSEQ multiplex PCR, the TCRdb table keeps only in-frame clones and is missing some. The sample holds hundreds of thousands of clones, about 80% seen once. This clone was observed many times. This sequence joins TRBV11-1 and TRBJ2-3; D is ambiguous. The material sequenced was memory CD4+ T cells sorted from blood. Specified subset: CD45RA-negative fraction. This receptor was obtained from a woman in her thirties in good health. The CDR3: CASSLTGDTQYF. The CDR3 nucleotides read TGTGCCAGCAGCCTAACGGGTGATACGCAGTATTTT. The full variable domain, completed using reference TRBV11-1 and TRBJ2-3, is EAEVAQSPRYKITEKSQAVAFWCDPISGHATLYWYRQILGQGPELLVQFQDESVVDDSQLPKDRFSAERLKGVDSTLKIQPAELGDSAMYLCASSLTGDTQYFGPGTRLTVL.